What follows are 18 T cell receptor beta chains derived from one specimen sequenced in a study of T cells after yellow fever vaccination. TCRdb reanalysed the 5' RACE reads using MiXCR and keeps one entry per CDR3 protein. This table holds some 320,000 distinct CDR3 sequences, around 9.3% found once. Sequenced material: CD4+ T cells sorted from PBMCs, taken 5 days after the yellow fever booster vaccination. These receptor sequences come from a young man who received the YFV17D yellow fever vaccine.

The chain employs TRBV5-1 and TRBJ2-5; no reliable D call. Germline CDR1 reads SGHRS; CDR2 reads YFSETQ. V lost 2 bases and J 4 bases, leaving 15 bases between the germline ends. The CDR3 runs 15 residues. The CDR3 sequence is CASSLTTTARETQYF. The CDR3 DNA is TGCGCCAGCAGCTTAACTACGACTGCACGAGAGACCCAGTACTTC.

The chain links TRBV5-6 to TRBJ1-2, with D perhaps matching TRBD1 (5 bases). Germline V lookup: CDR1 SGHDT, CDR2 YYEEEE. The V end lost 0 bases, the J end lost 8 bases, and 14 bases lay between the germline ends. CDR3 length: 14 residues. Here the CDR3 reads CASSLGQGKGGYTF. CDR3 bases: TGTGCCAGCAGCTTGGGGCAGGGAAAAGGAGGCTACACCTTC.

This clonotype occurred many times. The V and J genes are TRBV6-2 or TRBV6-3 and TRBJ2-2; D remains ambiguous. There are 13 residues in the CDR3. With 7 bases removed from V and 1 base from J, the gap between germline ends came to 7 bases. CDR1 MNHEY and CDR2 SVGEGT come from the germline V gene. CDR3 nucleotides: TGTGCCAGCAAGGGATGGAACACCGGGGAGCTGTTTTTT. As protein: CASKGWNTGELFF.

This clonotype appeared many times. The CDR3 nucleotides read TGCGCCAGCGGCTCGTGGGGTGGGCTCGAGCAGTACGTC. Encoded protein: CASGSWGGLEQYV. The J gene is TRBJ2-7, the V gene TRBV5-1; D call uncertain. The CDR3 sequence is 13 residues long. CDR1 is SGHRS and CDR2 is YFSETQ in the germline V gene. V shed 7 bases and J shed 6 bases, with 17 bases lying between them.

The rearrangement links TRBV6-2 or TRBV6-3 to TRBJ2-4; perhaps TRBD1 as D (6 bases). CDR3 length: 14 amino acids. V was shortened by 0 bases and J by 5 bases, with 8 bases between the two germline ends. Germline lookup yields CDR1 MNHEY and CDR2 SVGEGT. The CDR3 DNA reads TGTGCCAGCAGTTACTCGGACAGCCAAAACATTCAGTACTTC. This codes for CASSYSDSQNIQYF.

This rearrangement joins TRBV6-5 to TRBJ2-6; D remains unclear. The germline V gene has CDR1 MNHEY and CDR2 SVGAGI. The CDR3 runs 15 residues. Deletions cut 6 bases from V and 1 base from J, with 10 bases between. Written as DNA, the CDR3 is TGTGCCAGCAGCCCAGGTAATTCTGGGGCCAACGTCCTGACTTTC. Its translation: CASSPGNSGANVLTF.

The chain links TRBV28 to TRBJ2-7, with no clear D. The V and J ends lost 8 bases and 2 bases respectively, with 19 bases between them. The germline V gene has CDR1 MDHEN and CDR2 SYDVKM. The CDR3 is 15 amino acids. The CDR3 DNA sequence: TGTGCCAGCGCGCGGATTTGGCGTGGAACCTACGAGCAGTACGTC. It specifies CASARIWRGTYEQYV.

This clonotype came up a few times. This rearrangement joins TRBV5-1 to TRBJ2-2; 11 nucleotides match TRBD2. Germline CDR1 is SGHRS and CDR2 is YFSETQ. The J segment lost 1 base and the V segment lost 4 bases, leaving 6 bases of the junction unmatched. This CDR3 region has 17 residues. CDR3 amino acids: CASSITSGGVNTGELFF. The CDR3 DNA follows: TGCGCCAGCAGCATCACTAGCGGGGGAGTGAACACCGGGGAGCTGTTTTTT.

The chain recombines TRBV19 with TRBJ1-1, with a weak D call TRBD1 (5 bases). Trimming took off 5 bases at V and 4 bases at J, with 14 bases between the two ends. CDR1 is LNHDA and CDR2 is SQIVND in the germline V gene (reference sequence). CDR3 length equals 14 residues. The CDR3 DNA sequence: TGTGCCAGTAGTCTTCAGGGAGGTGCCACTGAAGCTTTCTTT. It yields the protein CASSLQGGATEAFF.

This clonotype occurred many times. The genes are TRBV5-1 and TRBJ1-2; weak D call: TRBD1 (5 bases). The germline CDR1 and CDR2 sequences are SGHRS and YFSETQ. Deletions cut 0 bases from V and 0 bases from J, with 12 bases between. This CDR3 is built from 16 residues. The CDR3 spells CASSLGSDIANYGYTF. The DNA for the CDR3 is TGCGCCAGCAGCTTGGGGTCGGACATTGCTAACTATGGCTACACCTTC.

This clonotype showed up many times. The CDR3 region has the DNA TGTGCCAGCAGCCGGGCGGGGAACTATGGCTACACCTTC. The encoded protein is CASSRAGNYGYTF. This chain connects TRBV5-6 to TRBJ1-2; no reliable D call. Trimming removed 4 bases at V and 2 bases at J, with 9 bases between. The CDR3 is 13 residues long. CDR1 and CDR2 from the germline V gene are SGHDT and YYEEEE.

The chain employs TRBV7-9 and TRBJ2-1; the match to TRBD2 covers 7 bases. With V trimmed by 3 bases and J by 4 bases, 6 bases remained unmatched. The germline V gene encodes CDR1 SEHNR and CDR2 FQNEAQ (reference sequence). The CDR3 is made up of 15 amino acids. The CDR3 bases are TGTGCCAGCAGCTTTGTGGCTAGCGGATACAATGAGCAGTTCTTC. Its protein product is CASSFVASGYNEQFF.

The table lists this clonotype with a few counts. The genes are TRBV7-2 and TRBJ2-5, with 12 bases aligning to TRBD2. The germline gives CDR1 SGHTA, CDR2 FQGNSA. The CDR3 extends over 18 amino acids. J gave up 3 bases and V 5 bases, and 13 bases lay outside the gene matches. CDR3 sequence (DNA): TGTGCCAGCAGCCGCAATAGGGCTAGACTAGCGGGGGAAGAGACCCAGTACTTC. Residues: CASSRNRARLAGEETQYF.

In this sample, this clonotype turned up many times. V and J are TRBV5-1 and TRBJ2-7; tentative D call: TRBD2 (6 bases). Between the trimmed V and J ends, which lost 1 base and 5 bases, there was a span of 13 bases. Germline values: CDR1 SGHRS, CDR2 YFSETQ. CDR3 size: 14 residues. CDR3 region: CASSLTSLKNEQYF. Written as DNA, the CDR3 is TGCGCCAGCAGCTTGACTAGCTTGAAGAACGAGCAGTACTTC.

This clonotype was counted only a few times. This chain connects TRBV29-1 to TRBJ2-3, with 9 bases aligning to TRBD2. Per germline, CDR1 SQVTM and CDR2 ANQGSEA. Trimming took 2 bases from V and 6 from J; bases not matched to a gene: 9. CDR3 length equals 15 residues. The CDR3 region has the DNA TGCAGCGTTGAACGAGCGGGGGGCGGTGGTGATACGCAGTATTTT. Amino acids: CSVERAGGGGDTQYF.

The chain couples TRBV21-1 to TRBJ1-2; TRBD1 reflects the table's D call only, with no check against the DNA. TRBV21-1 is classified as a pseudogene. The CDR3 loop spans 15 amino acids. The CDR3 spells CASSKQGTVGYGYTF. The CDR3 coding sequence is TGTGCCAGCAGCAAGCAGGGAACGGTAGGATATGGCTACACCTTC.

The sample holds a few counts of this clonotype. The V gene is TRBV5-1, the J gene TRBJ2-5; the D call may be TRBD1 or TRBD2 (5 bases each). V lost 0 bases and J lost 5, with 11 bases in between. Germline CDR1 is SGHRS and CDR2 is YFSETQ. This CDR3 contains 14 residues. The CDR3 sequence: CASSLVGEKETQYF. Written as DNA, the CDR3 is TGCGCCAGCAGCTTGGTAGGGGAGAAGGAGACCCAGTACTTC.

This clonotype has more than one count but fewer than ten. The chain uses TRBV7-3 and TRBJ1-1; D unresolved. V gave up 4 bases and J gave up 4 bases, with 13 bases separating them. Germline values: CDR1 SGHTA, CDR2 FQGTGA. The CDR3 sequence is 14 residues long. The chain's CDR3 is CASSSGIKGTEAFF. The CDR3 DNA follows: TGTGCCAGCAGCTCCGGGATAAAGGGCACTGAAGCTTTCTTT.